This T cell receptor beta chain was captured in a study of spatial heterogeneity in lung cancer. Study at large: The follow-up PBMC samples were sequenced whenever they were available. The median time to follow-up was roughly two years after resection. Raw-read counts averaged over ten per unique TCR and UMI combination.

This clonotype showed up just a few times. Time point indicated: blood at routine non-recurrence follow-up after resection. Researchers sequenced whole RNA taken from tumor, nontumor lung or frozen PBMC without sorting. There are 14 residues in the CDR3. The germline V gene has CDR1 KGHSH and CDR2 LQKENI. V gave up 4 bases and J gave up 6 bases; unmatched junction bases: 9. From the 5' RACE reads, TCRdb called clonotypes with MiXCR, one entry per CDR3 protein. The sample contains 110,000 or so distinct CDR3 sequences, 10% to 11% of which appear only once. The material was PBMCs, obtained at follow-up. V and J are TRBV18 and TRBJ2-7, with TRBD1 matching over 7 bases. This TCR was recovered from a female donor with early-stage non-small cell lung cancer. The CDR3 reads CASSQTTGTGEQYV. CDR3 sequence (DNA): TGTGCCAGCTCACAAACGACAGGGACCGGCGAGCAGTACGTC.